This TCR beta chain was observed in a study of Graves' ophthalmopathy and Graves' hyperthyroidism. Excluded were patients with other autoimmune diseases, uncontrolled infections, pregnancy or lactation. Amplification targeted the TCR beta CDR3 regions, with RNA transcripts as the source material. A first-round RT-PCR used HTBI primers, followed by a second-round multiplex PCR. TCRdb redid the calling of the multiplex PCR reads with MiXCR, one entry per CDR3 protein. Of hundreds of thousands of distinct CDR3 sequences in the sample, about 47% were seen once. Germline V gene sequence: CDR1 SGHVS, CDR2 FNYEAQ. The CDR3 runs 19 residues. Overall study results and limits: The model predicted ophthalmopathy progression with 70.59% sensitivity and approximately 72% specificity.

On this clonotype itself: What it binds is not known. One end of the junction is discordant with germline, which a read error may explain.

Sequencing was performed on peripheral blood. This receptor was taken from an adult man with Graves' ophthalmopathy. V usage is TRBV7-6 and J usage is TRBJ2-6; D is perhaps TRBD2 (6 bases). In nucleotides, the CDR3 is TGTGCCAGCAACTTAGGGGAGGTCAGGGCAGAGTCAGGGGCCAACGTCCTGACTTTC. Its protein is CASNLGEVRAESGANVLTF.